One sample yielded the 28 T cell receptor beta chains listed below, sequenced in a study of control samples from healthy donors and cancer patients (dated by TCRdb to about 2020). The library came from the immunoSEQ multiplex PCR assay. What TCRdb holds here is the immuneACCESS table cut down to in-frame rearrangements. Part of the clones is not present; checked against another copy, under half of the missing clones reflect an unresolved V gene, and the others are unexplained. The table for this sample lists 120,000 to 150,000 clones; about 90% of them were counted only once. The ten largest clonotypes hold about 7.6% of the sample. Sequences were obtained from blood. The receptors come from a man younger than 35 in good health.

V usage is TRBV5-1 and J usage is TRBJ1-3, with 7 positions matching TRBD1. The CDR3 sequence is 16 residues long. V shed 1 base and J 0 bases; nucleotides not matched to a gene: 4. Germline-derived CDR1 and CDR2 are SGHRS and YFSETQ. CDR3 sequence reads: CASSLRQGSSGNTIYF. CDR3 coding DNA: TGCGCCAGCAGCTTGAGACAGGGCAGCTCTGGAAACACCATATATTTT.

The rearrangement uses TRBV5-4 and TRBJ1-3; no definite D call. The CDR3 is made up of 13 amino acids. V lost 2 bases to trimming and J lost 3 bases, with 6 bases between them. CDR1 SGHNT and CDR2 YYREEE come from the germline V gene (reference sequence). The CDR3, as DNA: TGTGCCAGCAGCTTAGGGTTTGGAAACACCATATATTTT. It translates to CASSLGFGNTIYF.

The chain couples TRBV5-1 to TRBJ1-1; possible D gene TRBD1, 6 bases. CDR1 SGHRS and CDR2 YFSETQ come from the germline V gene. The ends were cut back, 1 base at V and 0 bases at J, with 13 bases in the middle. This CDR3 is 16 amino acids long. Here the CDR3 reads CASSLSTGGMNTEAFF. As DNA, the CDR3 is TGCGCCAGCAGCTTGTCGACAGGTGGCATGAACACTGAAGCTTTCTTT.

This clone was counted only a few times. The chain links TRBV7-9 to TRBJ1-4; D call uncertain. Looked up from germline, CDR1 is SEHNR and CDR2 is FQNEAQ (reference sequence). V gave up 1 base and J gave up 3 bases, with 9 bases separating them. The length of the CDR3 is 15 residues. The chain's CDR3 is CASSLGAGANEKLFF. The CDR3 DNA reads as TGTGCCAGCAGCTTAGGGGCAGGTGCTAATGAAAAACTGTTTTTT. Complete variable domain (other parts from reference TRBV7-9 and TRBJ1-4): DTGVSQNPRHKITKRGQNVTFRCDPISEHNRLYWYRQTLGQGPEFLTYFQNEAQLEKSRLLSDRFSAERPKGSFSTLEIQRTEQGDSAMYLCASSLGAGANEKLFFGSGTQLSVL.

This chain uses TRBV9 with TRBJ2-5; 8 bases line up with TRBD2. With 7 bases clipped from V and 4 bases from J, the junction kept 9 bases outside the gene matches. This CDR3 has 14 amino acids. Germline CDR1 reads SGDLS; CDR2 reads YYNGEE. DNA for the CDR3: TGTGCCAGCTCCCAGAGCGGGGGACCAGAGACCCAGTACTTC. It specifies CASSQSGGPETQYF.

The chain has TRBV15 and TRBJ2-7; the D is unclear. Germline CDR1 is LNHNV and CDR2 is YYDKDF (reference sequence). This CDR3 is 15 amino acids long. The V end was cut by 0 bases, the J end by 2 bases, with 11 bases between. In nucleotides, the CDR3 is TGTGCCACCAGCAGAGATCGTTTAGTCACCTACGAGCAGTACTTC. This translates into CATSRDRLVTYEQYF.

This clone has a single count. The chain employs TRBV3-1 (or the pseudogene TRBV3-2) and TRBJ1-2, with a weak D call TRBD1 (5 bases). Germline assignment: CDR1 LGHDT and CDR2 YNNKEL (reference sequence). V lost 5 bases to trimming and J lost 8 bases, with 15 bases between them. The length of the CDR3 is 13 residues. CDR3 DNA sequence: TGTGCCAGCAGCACGCACAGGCGCCGGGGCTACACCTTC. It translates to CASSTHRRRGYTF.

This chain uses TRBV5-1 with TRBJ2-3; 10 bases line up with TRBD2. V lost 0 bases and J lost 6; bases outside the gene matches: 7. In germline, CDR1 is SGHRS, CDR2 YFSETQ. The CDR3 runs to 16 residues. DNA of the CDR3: TGCGCCAGCAGCTTGGCCGGTAGCGGGGGGCCCGATACGCAGTATTTT. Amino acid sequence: CASSLAGSGGPDTQYF.

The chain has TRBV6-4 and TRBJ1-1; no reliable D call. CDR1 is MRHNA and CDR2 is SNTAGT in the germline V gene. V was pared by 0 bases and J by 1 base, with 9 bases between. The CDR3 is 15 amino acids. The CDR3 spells CASSDSKPSNTEAFF. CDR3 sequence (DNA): TGTGCCAGCAGTGACTCGAAACCGTCGAACACTGAAGCTTTCTTT.

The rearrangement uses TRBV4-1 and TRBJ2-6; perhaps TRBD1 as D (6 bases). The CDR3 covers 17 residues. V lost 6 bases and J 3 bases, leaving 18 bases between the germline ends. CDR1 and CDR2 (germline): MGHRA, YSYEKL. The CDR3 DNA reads TGCGCCAGCAGGGTGGGGGCAGGGTCAGATGGGGCCAACGTCCTGACTTTC. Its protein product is CASRVGAGSDGANVLTF.

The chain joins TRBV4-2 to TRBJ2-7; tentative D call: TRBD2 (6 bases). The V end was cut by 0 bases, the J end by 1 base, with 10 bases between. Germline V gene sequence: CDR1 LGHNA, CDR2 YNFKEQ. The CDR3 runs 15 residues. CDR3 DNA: TGTGCCAGCAGCCAAGAGTCAGGGACTTCCTACGAGCAGTACTTC. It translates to CASSQESGTSYEQYF.

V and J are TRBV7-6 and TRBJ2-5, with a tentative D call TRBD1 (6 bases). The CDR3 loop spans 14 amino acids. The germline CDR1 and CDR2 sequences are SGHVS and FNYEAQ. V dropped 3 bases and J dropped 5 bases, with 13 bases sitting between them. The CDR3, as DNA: TGTGCCAGCAGCTTTACCACAGGGCTGGAGACCCAGTACTTC. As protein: CASSFTTGLETQYF.

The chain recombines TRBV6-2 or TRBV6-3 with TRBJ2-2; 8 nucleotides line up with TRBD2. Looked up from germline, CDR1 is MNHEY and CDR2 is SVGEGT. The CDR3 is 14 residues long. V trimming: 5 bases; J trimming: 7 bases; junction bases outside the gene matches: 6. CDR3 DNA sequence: TGTGCCAGCAGTCCCGGGGGGGCCTACGGGGAGCTGTTTTTT. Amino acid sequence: CASSPGGAYGELFF.

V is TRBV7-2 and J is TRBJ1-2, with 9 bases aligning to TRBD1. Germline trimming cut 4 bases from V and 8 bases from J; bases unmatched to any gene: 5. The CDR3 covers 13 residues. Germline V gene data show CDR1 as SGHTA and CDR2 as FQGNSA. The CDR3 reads CASSSRTGDGYTF. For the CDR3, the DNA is TGTGCCAGCAGCTCTAGGACAGGGGACGGCTACACCTTC.

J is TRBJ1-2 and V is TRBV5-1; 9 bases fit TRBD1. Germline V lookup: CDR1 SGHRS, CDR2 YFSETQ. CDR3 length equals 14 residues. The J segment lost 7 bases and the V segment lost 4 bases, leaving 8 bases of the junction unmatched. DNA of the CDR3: TGCGCCAGCAGCGTGGACAGGGGTAGAGGTGGCTACACCTTC. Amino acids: CASSVDRGRGGYTF.

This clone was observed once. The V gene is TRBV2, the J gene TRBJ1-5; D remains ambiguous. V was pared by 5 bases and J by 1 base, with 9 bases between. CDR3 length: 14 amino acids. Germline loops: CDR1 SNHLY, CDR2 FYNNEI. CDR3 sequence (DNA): TGTGCCAGCAGTAGGAGTGAGAGCAATCAGCCCCAGCATTTT. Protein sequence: CASSRSESNQPQHF.

CDR3 bases: TGTGCCAGCAGCCATTGGGGACAAGACTACGAGCAGTACTTC. Its protein is CASSHWGQDYEQYF. The chain has TRBV7-2 and TRBJ2-7, with a tentative D call TRBD1 (6 bases). CDR3 size: 14 residues. V lost 5 bases to trimming and J lost 3 bases, with 14 bases between them. The germline V gene encodes CDR1 SGHTA and CDR2 FQGNSA. Looking up the rest from reference TRBV7-2 and TRBJ2-7 gives the full variable domain: GAGVSQSPSNKVTEKGKDVELRCDPISGHTALYWYRQSLGQGLEFLIYFQGNSAPDKSGLPSDRFSAERTGGSVSTLTIQRTQQEDSAVYLCASSHWGQDYEQYFGPGTRLTVT.

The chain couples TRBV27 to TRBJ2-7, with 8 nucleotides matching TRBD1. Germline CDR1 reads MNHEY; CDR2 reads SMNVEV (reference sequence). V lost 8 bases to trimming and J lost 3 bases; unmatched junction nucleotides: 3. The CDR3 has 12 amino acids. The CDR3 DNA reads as TGTGCCAGCGGCAGGGGGCTCTACGAGCAGTACTTC. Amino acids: CASGRGLYEQYF.

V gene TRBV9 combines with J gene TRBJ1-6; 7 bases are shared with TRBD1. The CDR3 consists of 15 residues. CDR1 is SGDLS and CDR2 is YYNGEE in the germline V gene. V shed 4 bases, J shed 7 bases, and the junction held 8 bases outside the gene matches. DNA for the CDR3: TGTGCCAGCAGCCGAACAGGGGAAGGGAATTCACCCCTCCACTTT. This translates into CASSRTGEGNSPLHF.

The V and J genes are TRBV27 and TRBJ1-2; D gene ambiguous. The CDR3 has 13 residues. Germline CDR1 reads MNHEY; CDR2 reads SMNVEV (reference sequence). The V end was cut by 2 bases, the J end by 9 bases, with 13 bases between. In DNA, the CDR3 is TGTGCCAGCAGTTTAGGCGAGGCGGGGAGCTACACCTTC. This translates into CASSLGEAGSYTF.

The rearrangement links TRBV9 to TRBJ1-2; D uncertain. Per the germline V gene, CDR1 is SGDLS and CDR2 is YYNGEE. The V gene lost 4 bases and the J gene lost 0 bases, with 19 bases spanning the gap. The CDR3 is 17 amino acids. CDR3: CASSIERAYKANYGYTF. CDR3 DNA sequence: TGTGCCAGCAGCATAGAACGGGCCTACAAAGCTAACTATGGCTACACCTTC. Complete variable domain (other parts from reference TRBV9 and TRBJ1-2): DSGVTQTPKHLITATGQRVTLRCSPRSGDLSVYWYQQSLDQGLQFLIQYYNGEERAKGNILERFSAQQFPDLHSELNLSSLELGDSALYFCASSIERAYKANYGYTFGSGTRLTVV.

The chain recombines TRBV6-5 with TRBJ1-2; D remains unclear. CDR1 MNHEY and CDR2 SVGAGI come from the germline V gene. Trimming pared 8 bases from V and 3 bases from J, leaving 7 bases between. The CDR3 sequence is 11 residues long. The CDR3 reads CASSGYYGYTF. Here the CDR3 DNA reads TGTGCCAGCTCGGGGTACTATGGCTACACCTTC.

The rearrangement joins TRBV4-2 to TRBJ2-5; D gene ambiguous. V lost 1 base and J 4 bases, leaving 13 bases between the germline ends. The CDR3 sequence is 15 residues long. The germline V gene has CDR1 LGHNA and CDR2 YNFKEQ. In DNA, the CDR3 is TGTGCCAGCAGCCAAGGGTCGCGGCAGCGAGAGACCCAGTACTTC. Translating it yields CASSQGSRQRETQYF.

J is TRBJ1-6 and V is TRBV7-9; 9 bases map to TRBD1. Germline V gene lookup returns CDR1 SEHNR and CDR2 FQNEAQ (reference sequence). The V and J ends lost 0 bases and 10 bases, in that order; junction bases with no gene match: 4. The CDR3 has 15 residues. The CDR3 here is CASSLAPGQGSPLHF. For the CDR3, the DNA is TGTGCCAGCAGCTTAGCCCCGGGACAGGGATCACCCCTCCACTTT.

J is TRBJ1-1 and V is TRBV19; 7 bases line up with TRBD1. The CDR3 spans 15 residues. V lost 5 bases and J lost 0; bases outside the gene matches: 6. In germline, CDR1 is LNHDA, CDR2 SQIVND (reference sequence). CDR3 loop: CASSLGQLMNTEAFF. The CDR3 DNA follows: TGTGCCAGTAGTTTGGGACAGCTCATGAACACTGAAGCTTTCTTT.

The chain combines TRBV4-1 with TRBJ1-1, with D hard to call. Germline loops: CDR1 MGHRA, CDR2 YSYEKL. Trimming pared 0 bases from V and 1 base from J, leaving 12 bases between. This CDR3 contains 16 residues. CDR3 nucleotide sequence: TGCGCCAGCAGCCAAGATGTGCCGGTTCGGAACACTGAAGCTTTCTTT. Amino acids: CASSQDVPVRNTEAFF.

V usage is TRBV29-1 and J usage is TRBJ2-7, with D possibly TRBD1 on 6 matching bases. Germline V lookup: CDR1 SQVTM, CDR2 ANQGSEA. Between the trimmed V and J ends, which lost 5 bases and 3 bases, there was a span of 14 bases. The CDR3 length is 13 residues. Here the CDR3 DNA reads TGCAGCGTTCAACCAACAGGGTTCTACGAGCAGTACTTC. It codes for CSVQPTGFYEQYF.

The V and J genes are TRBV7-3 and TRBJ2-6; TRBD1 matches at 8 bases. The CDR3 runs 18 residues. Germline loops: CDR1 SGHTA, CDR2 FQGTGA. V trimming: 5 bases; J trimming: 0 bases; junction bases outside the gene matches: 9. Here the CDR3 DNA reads TGTGCCAGCAGCCTGTGGACAGGGTTTCCCTCTGGGGCCAACGTCCTGACTTTC. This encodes CASSLWTGFPSGANVLTF.